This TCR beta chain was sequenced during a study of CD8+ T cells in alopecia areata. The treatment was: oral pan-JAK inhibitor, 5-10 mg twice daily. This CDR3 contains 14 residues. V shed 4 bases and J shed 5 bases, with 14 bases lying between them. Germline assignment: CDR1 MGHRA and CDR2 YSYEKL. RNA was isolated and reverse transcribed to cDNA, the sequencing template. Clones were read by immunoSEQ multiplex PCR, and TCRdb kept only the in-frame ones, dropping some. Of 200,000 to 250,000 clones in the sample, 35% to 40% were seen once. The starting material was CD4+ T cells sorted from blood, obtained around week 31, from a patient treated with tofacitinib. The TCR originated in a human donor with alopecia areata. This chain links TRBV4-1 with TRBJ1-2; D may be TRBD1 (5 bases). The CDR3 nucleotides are TGCGCCAGCAGCCCAAACGAGGGGAAATATGGCTACACCTTC. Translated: CASSPNEGKYGYTF.